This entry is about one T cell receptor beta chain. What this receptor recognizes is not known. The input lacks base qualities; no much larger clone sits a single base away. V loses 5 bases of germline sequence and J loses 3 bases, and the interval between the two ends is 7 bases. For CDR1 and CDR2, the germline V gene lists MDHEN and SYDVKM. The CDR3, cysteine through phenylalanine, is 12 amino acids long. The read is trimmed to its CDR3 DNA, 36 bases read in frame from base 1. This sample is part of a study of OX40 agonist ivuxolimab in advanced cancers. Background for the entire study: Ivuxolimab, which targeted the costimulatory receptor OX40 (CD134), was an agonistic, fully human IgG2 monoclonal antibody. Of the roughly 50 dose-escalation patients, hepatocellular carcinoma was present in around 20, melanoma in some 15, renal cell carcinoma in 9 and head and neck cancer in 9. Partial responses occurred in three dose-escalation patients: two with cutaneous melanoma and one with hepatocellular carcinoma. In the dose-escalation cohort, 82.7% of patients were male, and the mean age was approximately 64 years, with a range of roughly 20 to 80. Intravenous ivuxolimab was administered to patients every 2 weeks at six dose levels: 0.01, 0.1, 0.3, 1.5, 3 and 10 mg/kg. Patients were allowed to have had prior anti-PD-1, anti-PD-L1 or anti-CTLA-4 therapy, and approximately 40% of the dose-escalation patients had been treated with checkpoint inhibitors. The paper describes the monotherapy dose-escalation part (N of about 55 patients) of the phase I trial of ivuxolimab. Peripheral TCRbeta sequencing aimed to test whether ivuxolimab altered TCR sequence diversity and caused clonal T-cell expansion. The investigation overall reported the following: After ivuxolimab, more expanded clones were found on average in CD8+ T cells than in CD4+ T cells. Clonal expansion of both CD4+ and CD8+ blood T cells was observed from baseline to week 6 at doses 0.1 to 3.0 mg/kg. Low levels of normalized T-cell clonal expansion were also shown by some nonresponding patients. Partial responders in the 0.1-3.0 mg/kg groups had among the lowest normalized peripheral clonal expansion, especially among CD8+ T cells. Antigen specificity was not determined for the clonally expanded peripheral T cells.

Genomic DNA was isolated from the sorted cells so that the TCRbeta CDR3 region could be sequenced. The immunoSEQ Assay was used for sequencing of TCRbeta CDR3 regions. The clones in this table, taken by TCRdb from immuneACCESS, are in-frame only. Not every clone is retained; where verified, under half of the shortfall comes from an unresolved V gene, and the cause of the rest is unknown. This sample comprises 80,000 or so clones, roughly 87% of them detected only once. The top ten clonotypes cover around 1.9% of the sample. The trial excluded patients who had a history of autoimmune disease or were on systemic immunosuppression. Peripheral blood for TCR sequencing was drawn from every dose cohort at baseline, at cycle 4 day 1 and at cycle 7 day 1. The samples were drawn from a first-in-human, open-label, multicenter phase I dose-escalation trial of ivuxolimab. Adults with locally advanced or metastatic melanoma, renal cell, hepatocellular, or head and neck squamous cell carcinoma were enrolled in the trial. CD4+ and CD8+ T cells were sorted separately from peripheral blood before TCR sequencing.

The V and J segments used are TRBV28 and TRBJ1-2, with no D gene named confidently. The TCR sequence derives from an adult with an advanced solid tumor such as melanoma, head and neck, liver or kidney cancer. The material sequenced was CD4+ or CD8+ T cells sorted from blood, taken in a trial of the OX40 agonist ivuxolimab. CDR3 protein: CASSAQDYGYTF. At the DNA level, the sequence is TGTGCCAGCAGTGCTCAGGACTATGGCTACACCTTC.